These 20 T cell receptor beta chains were sequenced from one sample in a study of blood T cell repertoires in COVID-19. The protocol was immunoSEQ multiplex PCR, while the TCRdb copy is restricted to in-frame clones and leaves out a portion. The sample yields tens of thousands of clones, roughly 90% seen once. Source material: peripheral blood. Receptors were obtained from a woman aged 55-69 years with acute or convalescent COVID-19.

The chain is built from TRBV25-1 and TRBJ2-1; D might be TRBD1 (5 bases). The V end lost 0 bases, the J end lost 5 bases, and 11 bases lay between the germline ends. CDR1 MGHDK and CDR2 SYGVNS come from the germline V gene. CDR3 length equals 15 residues. Here the CDR3 DNA reads TGTGCCAGCAGTGAATATTACAGGATGAACAATGAGCAGTTCTTC. Its protein is CASSEYYRMNNEQFF.

The V call is TRBV7-6, the J call TRBJ2-3; D might be TRBD2 (6 bases). The germline V gene has CDR1 SGHVS and CDR2 FNYEAQ. The V end was cut by 4 bases, the J end by 2 bases, with 22 bases between. The CDR3 has 18 residues. The CDR3 sequence: CASSSPPTRGRNTDTQYF. The CDR3, as DNA: TGTGCCAGCAGCTCACCCCCGACACGGGGGAGGAACACAGATACGCAGTATTTT. Combining the CDR3 with reference TRBV7-6 and TRBJ2-3 gives the whole variable domain GAGVSQSPRYKVTKRGQDVALRCDPISGHVSLYWYRQALGQGPEFLTYFNYEAQQDKSGLPNDRFSAERPEGSISTLTIQRTEQRDSAMYRCASSSPPTRGRNTDTQYFGPGTRLTVL.

The V gene is TRBV25-1, the J gene TRBJ2-5; 9 positions match TRBD1. Germline V lookup: CDR1 MGHDK, CDR2 SYGVNS. The V and J ends lost 6 bases and 5 bases, in that order; junction bases with no gene match: 7. The CDR3 sequence is 14 residues long. CDR3 coding DNA: TGTGCCAGCAGCGTACAGGGGGCAGGGGAGACCCAGTACTTC. Translation gives CASSVQGAGETQYF.

The rearrangement joins TRBV19 to TRBJ2-5, with D perhaps matching TRBD1 (5 bases). Germline V gene sequence: CDR1 LNHDA, CDR2 SQIVND (reference sequence). The CDR3 spans 13 residues. Trimming stripped 4 bases from V and 4 bases from J, with 10 bases between. CDR3 coding DNA: TGTGCCAGTAGTACTCAGGGTGGAGAGACCCAGTACTTC. Translated: CASSTQGGETQYF.

CDR3: CASSFRRAGEQFF. The CDR3 nucleotides are TGTGCCAGCAGCTTCCGAAGGGCAGGGGAGCAGTTCTTC. V usage is TRBV7-2 and J usage is TRBJ2-1; possibly TRBD1 for D (5 bases). The CDR3 length is 13 residues. Trimming removed 3 bases at V and 10 bases at J, with 13 bases between. CDR1 is SGHTA and CDR2 is FQGNSA in the germline V gene.

The chain combines TRBV9 with TRBJ2-5, with 9 bases identical to TRBD2. There are 14 residues in the CDR3. Germline V gene sequence: CDR1 SGDLS, CDR2 YYNGEE. The junction had 6 bases not matched to a gene; V was cut back by 4 bases and J by 5 bases. The CDR3 DNA follows: TGTGCCAGCAGCCCCGGGACTAGCATGGAGACCCAGTACTTC. It codes for CASSPGTSMETQYF.

J is TRBJ1-4 and V is TRBV6-1; 9 nucleotides line up with TRBD1. Germline assignment: CDR1 MNHNS and CDR2 SASEGT. The length of the CDR3 is 14 residues. The trim removed 6 bases at V and 8 bases at J, leaving 7 bases unmatched. CDR3 sequence (DNA): TGTGCCAGCAGGGAGACAGGGGGAGGCGAAAAACTGTTTTTT. Translation gives CASRETGGGEKLFF.

This clone appeared once. J is TRBJ2-2 and V is TRBV19, with 7 nucleotides matching TRBD2. This CDR3 contains 14 residues. Unmatched junction bases numbered 1, after V lost 6 bases and J lost 0 bases. Germline lookup yields CDR1 LNHDA and CDR2 SQIVND (reference sequence). The CDR3 DNA follows: TGTGCCAGTAGCCGGGGGGCGAACACCGGGGAGCTGTTTTTT. Amino acid sequence: CASSRGANTGELFF.

The V and J genes are TRBV6-5 and TRBJ2-7, with D uncertain. V lost 7 bases to trimming and J lost 0 bases, with 16 bases between them. The CDR3 totals 15 residues. Germline lookup yields CDR1 MNHEY and CDR2 SVGAGI. The CDR3 region is CASTIGASSSYEQYV. As DNA, the CDR3 is TGTGCCAGCACCATCGGAGCTTCGAGCTCCTACGAGCAGTACGTC.

The chain carries TRBV7-7 and TRBJ1-4; TRBD1 matches 8 bases. Germline V gives CDR1 SSHAT, CDR2 FNYEAQ (reference sequence). With V trimmed by 10 bases and J by 7 bases, 20 bases remained unmatched. CDR3 size: 17 residues. CDR3 in amino acids: CAIRLHADRGSSEKLFF. The CDR3 DNA sequence: TGTGCCATCCGGCTACACGCCGACAGGGGTAGCAGTGAAAAACTGTTTTTT.

This clone was observed a handful of times. The rearrangement uses TRBV30 and TRBJ2-2; D remains ambiguous. This CDR3 comprises 15 residues. From germline, CDR1 is GTSNPN and CDR2 SVGIG (reference sequence). With 3 bases removed from V and 0 bases from J, the gap between germline ends came to 11 bases. The CDR3, as DNA: TGTGCCTGGAGGGTGCAGGCTGCGAACACCGGGGAGCTGTTTTTT. Translated, it gives CAWRVQAANTGELFF.

The V gene is TRBV7-8, the J gene TRBJ2-1, with TRBD2 matching over 13 bases. V lost 5 bases, J lost 5 bases, and 6 bases stayed unmatched. The germline CDR1 and CDR2 sequences are SGHVS and FQNEAQ. There are 16 residues in the CDR3. CDR3 DNA: TGTGCCAGCAGCCCCAGGACTAGCGGGAGCCACAATGAGCAGTTCTTC. Translating it yields CASSPRTSGSHNEQFF. The full variable domain, in which reference TRBV7-8 and TRBJ2-1 provide the parts outside the CDR3, is GAGVSQSPRYKVAKRGQDVALRCDPISGHVSLFWYQQALGQGPEFLTYFQNEAQLDKSGLPSDRFFAERPEGSVSTLKIQRTQQEDSAVYLCASSPRTSGSHNEQFFGPGTRLTVL.

In its sample, this clone was seen once. The rearrangement uses TRBV7-2 and TRBJ2-6; no reliable D call. V was pared by 5 bases and J by 12 bases, with 14 bases between. CDR1 SGHTA and CDR2 FQGNSA come from the germline V gene. The CDR3 is 13 amino acids. CDR3 region: CASSHDGASVLTF. CDR3 in DNA: TGTGCCAGCAGCCATGACGGAGCTAGCGTCCTGACTTTC.

This chain uses TRBV7-2 with TRBJ1-1; the D is unclear. The CDR3 contains 11 residues. V was trimmed by 4 bases and J by 11 bases, leaving 11 bases between them. The germline V gene encodes CDR1 SGHTA and CDR2 FQGNSA. The CDR3 nucleotides are TGTGCCAGCAGCTCCCTGGTCTACGCTTTCTTT. It translates to CASSSLVYAFF.

The chain uses TRBV25-1 and TRBJ1-6; 10 positions match TRBD1. In germline, CDR1 is MGHDK, CDR2 SYGVNS. V trimming: 2 bases; J trimming: 9 bases; junction bases outside the gene matches: 7. This CDR3 has 16 residues. CDR3 DNA sequence: TGTGCCAGCAGTGAAGCCCGACAGGGGGCCCCTTCACCCCTCCACTTT. Protein product: CASSEARQGAPSPLHF. Full variable domain (rest looked up from reference TRBV25-1 and TRBJ1-6): EADIYQTPRYLVIGTGKKITLECSQTMGHDKMYWYQQDPGMELHLIHYSYGVNSTEKGDLSSESTVSRIRTEHFPLTLESARPSHTSQYLCASSEARQGAPSPLHFGNGTRLTVT.

This clone turned up a few times. The J gene is TRBJ2-7, the V gene TRBV6-5; perhaps TRBD1 as D (6 bases). In germline, CDR1 is MNHEY, CDR2 SVGAGI. Trimming pared 6 bases from V and 0 bases from J, leaving 12 bases between. The CDR3 runs 14 residues. CDR3 DNA sequence: TGTGCCAGCAGACCTGACAGGTACTCCTACGAGCAGTACGTC. It codes for CASRPDRYSYEQYV.

This clone was observed a handful of times. The V and J genes are TRBV11-2 and TRBJ2-2, with a possible D match to TRBD1 (5 bases). V lost 4 bases and J lost 3, with 15 bases in between. The CDR3 totals 16 residues. CDR1 SGHAT and CDR2 FQNNGV come from the germline V gene. In DNA form, the CDR3 reads TGTGCCAGCAGCTGGGGAAAAGGGGCTGACACCGGGGAGCTGTTTTTT. Translated, it gives CASSWGKGADTGELFF.

The chain combines TRBV6-6 with TRBJ1-2; 7 bases fit TRBD1. V was clipped by 0 bases and J by 8 bases; unmatched bases: 9. The CDR3 contains 15 residues. Germline loops: CDR1 MNHNY, CDR2 SVGAGI (reference sequence). CDR3 sequence: CASSYSSQGDKGYTF. The CDR3, as DNA: TGTGCCAGCAGTTACTCGTCTCAGGGGGATAAGGGCTACACCTTC.

The V call is TRBV6-6, the J call TRBJ1-1; D gene ambiguous. There are 14 residues in the CDR3. Germline V gene sequence: CDR1 MNHNY, CDR2 SVGAGI (reference sequence). V lost 5 bases and J lost 6, with 16 bases in between. The CDR3 reads CASSVMGEASEAFF. CDR3 nucleotides: TGTGCCAGCAGTGTCATGGGTGAGGCGTCTGAAGCTTTCTTT.

The V gene is TRBV4-2, the J gene TRBJ2-5; 9 nucleotides line up with TRBD2. The CDR3 is 16 amino acids. In germline, CDR1 is LGHNA, CDR2 YNFKEQ. Germline trimming cut 4 bases from V and 1 base from J; bases unmatched to any gene: 7. Here the CDR3 reads CASSPGLALIQETQYF. CDR3 bases: TGTGCCAGCAGCCCGGGACTAGCCCTTATCCAAGAGACCCAGTACTTC.